The 14 T cell receptor beta chains in this list originate from one sample, sequenced in a study of control samples from healthy donors and cancer patients. Sequencing was performed with immunoSEQ multiplex PCR; in TCRdb, only in-frame clones are kept and a portion is missing. This table holds roughly 100,000 clones, 83% found once. Input material: blood. The receptors derive from a woman aged 50 to 60 in good health.

V is TRBV7-3 and J is TRBJ2-1, with D perhaps being TRBD1 or TRBD2 (7 bases each). Deletions cut 5 bases from V and 9 bases from J, with 17 bases between. CDR3 size: 14 residues. In germline, CDR1 is SGHTA, CDR2 FQGTGA. The CDR3, as DNA: TGTGCCAGCAGCCCCTTGGGCAGGGGGGGTGAGCAGTTCTTC. It is translated as CASSPLGRGGEQFF.

The chain joins TRBV28 to TRBJ2-7, with D unresolved. Trimming stripped 2 bases from V and 2 bases from J, with 7 bases between. The CDR3 loop spans 13 amino acids. CDR1 MDHEN and CDR2 SYDVKM come from the germline V gene. In nucleotides, the CDR3 is TGTGCCAGCAGTTTAAGGAACACCTACGAGCAGTACTTC. This sequence encodes CASSLRNTYEQYF.

The V gene is TRBV5-1, the J gene TRBJ2-1, with 10 bases lining up with TRBD1. The CDR3 is 18 amino acids. The V and J ends lost 3 bases and 1 base, in that order; junction bases with no gene match: 10. Germline CDR1 is SGHRS and CDR2 is YFSETQ. The CDR3 nucleotides read TGCGCCAGCAGCTCCGGGACAGGGGATCTTAGGTCCTACAATGAGCAGTTCTTC. This translates into CASSSGTGDLRSYNEQFF. Combining the CDR3 with reference TRBV5-1 and TRBJ2-1 gives the whole variable domain KAGVTQTPRYLIKTRGQQVTLSCSPISGHRSVSWYQQTPGQGLQFLFEYFSETQRNKGNFPGRFSGRQFSNSRSEMNVSTLELGDSALYLCASSSGTGDLRSYNEQFFGPGTRLTVL.

This clone was seen a handful of times. The J gene is TRBJ2-5, the V gene TRBV29-1, with TRBD1 as a possible D gene (6 bases). Between the trimmed V and J ends, which lost 5 bases and 5 bases, there was a span of 15 bases. The CDR3 is 13 amino acids. Germline CDR1 is SQVTM and CDR2 is ANQGSEA. CDR3 nucleotide sequence: TGCAGCGTTCGGGCAGGGGTGGGGGAGACCCAGTACTTC. Its translation is CSVRAGVGETQYF.

The sample holds one count of this clone. The chain joins TRBV30 to TRBJ1-1; 7 bases line up with TRBD1. V gave up 4 bases and J gave up 2 bases; unmatched junction bases: 4. In germline, CDR1 is GTSNPN, CDR2 SVGIG (reference sequence). The CDR3 sequence is 13 residues long. Here the CDR3 reads CAWNRGPNTEAFF. CDR3 in DNA: TGTGCCTGGAACAGGGGTCCAAACACTGAAGCTTTCTTT. Variable domain in full (rest from reference TRBV30 and TRBJ1-1): SQTIHQWPATLVQPVGSPLSLECTVEGTSNPNLYWYRQAAGRGLQLLFYSVGIGQISSEVPQNLSASRPQDRQFILSSKKLLLSDSGFYLCAWNRGPNTEAFFGQGTRLTVV.

V usage is TRBV19 and J usage is TRBJ1-1; D call uncertain. The CDR3 spans 13 residues. Germline V CDR1 and CDR2: LNHDA, SQIVND (reference sequence). The V end lost 3 bases, the J end lost 0 bases, and 5 bases lay between the germline ends. The CDR3 loop is CASSIDVNTEAFF. CDR3 bases: TGTGCCAGTAGTATTGATGTGAACACTGAAGCTTTCTTT.

This clone is labeled medium-sized. The V gene is TRBV10-1, the J gene TRBJ2-2, with 14 positions matching TRBD2. CDR3 size: 17 residues. Germline CDR1 WNHNN, CDR2 SYGVQD (reference sequence). Trimming removed 6 bases from V and 6 bases from J; junction bases left unmatched: 9. The CDR3: CASRTSETSGRAGELFF. CDR3 nucleotides: TGCGCCAGCAGAACCTCCGAGACTAGCGGGAGGGCCGGGGAGCTGTTTTTT.

This chain uses TRBV6-1 with TRBJ2-3, with a tentative D call TRBD1 (5 bases). CDR1 is MNHNS and CDR2 is SASEGT in the germline V gene. This CDR3 has 16 amino acids. V lost 1 base to trimming and J lost 1 base, with 12 bases between them. Here the CDR3 reads CASSEEIRARTDTQYF. The DNA for the CDR3 is TGTGCCAGCAGTGAAGAGATCAGGGCCCGCACAGATACGCAGTATTTT.

The gene calls are TRBV5-1 and TRBJ1-2; no clear D. V was shortened by 0 bases and J by 3 bases, with 6 bases between the two germline ends. Germline assignment: CDR1 SGHRS and CDR2 YFSETQ. The CDR3 is made up of 13 amino acids. This CDR3 reads CASSLEADYGYTF. CDR3 bases: TGCGCCAGCAGCTTGGAGGCAGACTATGGCTACACCTTC.

J is TRBJ2-2 and V is TRBV7-2, with 8 bases matching TRBD1. CDR1 and CDR2 (germline): SGHTA, FQGNSA. This CDR3 is 17 amino acids long. The V and J ends lost 0 bases and 3 bases, in that order; junction bases with no gene match: 6. CDR3 residues: CASSLAVGQGHTGELFF. The DNA of the CDR3 is TGTGCCAGCAGCTTAGCTGTTGGACAGGGCCACACCGGGGAGCTGTTTTTT.

The genes are TRBV11-3 and TRBJ2-3, with D unclear. V gave up 6 bases and J gave up 2 bases, with 18 bases separating them. Germline V CDR1 and CDR2: SGHNT, YENEEA. CDR3 size: 16 residues. The CDR3 DNA sequence: TGTGCCAGCAGTCAAGTCGTCAGGCCAACCACAGATACGCAGTATTTT. It specifies CASSQVVRPTTDTQYF.

The rearrangement uses TRBV10-3 and TRBJ2-2, with 7 bases aligning to TRBD2. V lost 4 bases, J lost 4 bases, and 12 bases stayed unmatched. This CDR3 comprises 17 residues. Germline V CDR1 and CDR2: ENHRY, SYGVKD. CDR3: CAISGHPSGALTGELFF. The CDR3 DNA reads as TGTGCCATCAGTGGACATCCCAGCGGGGCACTCACCGGGGAGCTGTTTTTT.

The chain employs TRBV14 and TRBJ2-3; TRBD1 matches 10 bases. Germline V CDR1 and CDR2: SGHDN, FVKESK. The CDR3 loop spans 16 amino acids. Germline trimming cut 2 bases from V and 7 bases from J; bases unmatched to any gene: 9. CDR3 sequence (DNA): TGTGCCAGCAGCCAATGGGACAGGGGTCTGTCCTATACGCAGTATTTT. Translation gives CASSQWDRGLSYTQYF.

The chain couples TRBV9 to TRBJ1-1, with a possible D match to TRBD1 (5 bases). CDR1 and CDR2 (germline): SGDLS, YYNGEE. The V end lost 4 bases, the J end lost 2 bases, and 15 bases lay between the germline ends. This CDR3 is 15 amino acids long. This CDR3 is CASSRGDPINTEAFF. CDR3 nucleotides: TGTGCCAGCAGCCGAGGGGACCCAATCAACACTGAAGCTTTCTTT.